This note documents a single TCR beta chain sequence. This clone showed up just a few times. It lacks a known antigen. No base qualities exist here, and no much larger clone lies one base off it. The source of the sample is a study of OX40 agonist ivuxolimab in advanced cancers. Study-wide context: The costimulatory receptor OX40 (CD134) was targeted by ivuxolimab, a fully human IgG2 agonistic monoclonal antibody. Intravenous ivuxolimab was administered to patients every 2 weeks at six dose levels: 0.01, 0.1, 0.3, 1.5, 3 and 10 mg/kg. A male proportion of roughly 80% and a mean age of roughly 55 years, ranging from roughly 20 to 80, were recorded for the dose-escalation cohort. Patients were allowed to have had prior anti-PD-1, anti-PD-L1 or anti-CTLA-4 therapy, and roughly 40% of the dose-escalation patients had previously received checkpoint inhibitors. Among the 52 dose-escalation patients, about 19 had hepatocellular carcinoma, about 15 melanoma, 9 renal cell carcinoma and 9 head and neck cancer. The paper describes the monotherapy dose-escalation part (N ≈ 51 patients) of the phase I trial of ivuxolimab. The purpose of peripheral TCRbeta sequencing was to test whether ivuxolimab changed TCR sequence diversity and led to clonal T-cell expansion. Partial responses occurred in three dose-escalation patients: two with cutaneous melanoma and one with hepatocellular carcinoma.

Paper-wide results and their limitations: At doses from 0.1 to 3.0 mg/kg, clonal expansion was seen in both CD4+ and CD8+ blood T cells between baseline and week 6. Low levels of normalized T-cell clonal expansion were also seen in some nonresponding patients. Partial responders in the 0.1-3.0 mg/kg groups had among the lowest normalized peripheral clonal expansion, especially among CD8+ T cells. After ivuxolimab, expanded clones were on average more numerous among CD8+ T cells than among CD4+ T cells. The antigen specificity of the clonally expanded peripheral T cells was not determined.

Per the germline V gene, SGHDT is the CDR1 and YYEEEE is the CDR2. Including the terminal cysteine and phenylalanine, the CDR3 comprises 12 residues. The read is trimmed to its CDR3 DNA, 36 bases read in frame from base 1. V sheds 4 bases and J sheds 3 bases, leaving 4 bases between their ends. The trial excluded patients who had a history of autoimmune disease or who were on systemic immunosuppression. Peripheral blood for TCR sequencing was drawn from every dose cohort at baseline, at cycle 4 day 1 and at cycle 7 day 1. The samples were drawn from a first-in-human, open-label, multicenter phase I dose-escalation trial of ivuxolimab. The trial enrolled adults with locally advanced or metastatic head and neck squamous cell, hepatocellular, melanoma or renal cell carcinoma. CD4+ and CD8+ T cells were sorted separately from peripheral blood before TCR sequencing. Genomic DNA was isolated from the sorted cells so that the TCRbeta CDR3 region could be sequenced. The immunoSEQ Assay was used to sequence the TCRbeta CDR3 regions. TCRdb mirrors the immuneACCESS table, restricted to in-frame sequences. Some clones are absent from its copies; in checked studies, under half trace to an unresolved V gene, and the reason for the others is unknown. The sample records more than 10,000 clones, about 75% of which are singletons. Roughly 32% of the sample comes from the top ten.

The chain couples TRBV5-6 to TRBJ2-2, with the D gene uncertain. The source material was CD4+ or CD8+ T cells sorted from blood, sampled in a trial of the OX40 agonist ivuxolimab. The source is an adult with an advanced solid tumor such as melanoma, head and neck, liver or kidney cancer. At the DNA level, the sequence is TGTGCCAGCAGCCCCTACACCGGGGAGCTGTTTTTT. This gives the protein CASSPYTGELFF.